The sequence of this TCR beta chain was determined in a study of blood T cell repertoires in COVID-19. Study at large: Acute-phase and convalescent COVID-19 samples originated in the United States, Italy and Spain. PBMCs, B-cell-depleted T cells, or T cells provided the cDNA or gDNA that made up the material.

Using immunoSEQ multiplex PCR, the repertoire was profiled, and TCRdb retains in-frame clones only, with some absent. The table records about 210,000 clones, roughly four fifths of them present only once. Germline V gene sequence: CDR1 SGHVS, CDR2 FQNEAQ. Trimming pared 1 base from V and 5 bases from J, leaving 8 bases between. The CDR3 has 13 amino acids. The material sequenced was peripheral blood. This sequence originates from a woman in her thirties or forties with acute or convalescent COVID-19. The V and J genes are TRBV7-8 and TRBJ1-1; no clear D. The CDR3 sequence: CASSLGQQTEAFF. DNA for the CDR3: TGTGCCAGCAGCTTAGGACAACAGACTGAAGCTTTCTTT.